This T cell receptor beta chain is drawn from a study of Ad26.COV2.S vaccination and SARS-CoV-2 variants. Study-wide points: TCR breadth and depth analyses may have underestimated total T cell responses. Vaccinated and placebo-treated recipients had similar non-spike TCR breadth.

The treatment was: some 20 received Ad26.COV2.S at low or high dose, single or two shots; roughly five received placebo; per-sample allocation not given. Specimens were obtained on day 63 following the first vaccine or placebo injection. Wuhan-strain SARS-CoV-2 spike was expressed by the Ad26 vector that made up the vaccine. Concerning this clone itself: As yet, its antigen is unknown.

The protocol was immunoSEQ multiplex PCR, while the TCRdb copy is restricted to in-frame clones and leaves out a portion. The sample contains about 420,000 clones, around nine tenths of which appear only once. The V end lost 3 bases, the J end lost 10 bases, and 19 bases lay between the germline ends. The CDR3 length is 16 residues. Germline-derived CDR1 and CDR2 are MDHEN and SYDVKM. The J gene is TRBJ1-6, the V gene TRBV28; D may be TRBD1 (6 bases). The sequence was obtained from a person between 18 and 65 years old who received the Ad26.COV2.S COVID-19 vaccine or a placebo. Sequenced material: peripheral blood, taken in a trial of Ad26.COV2.S vaccine versus placebo. The CDR3 sequence is CASSFPGGAAWSPLHF. The CDR3, as DNA: TGTGCCAGCAGTTTCCCCGGGGGGGCGGCGTGGTCACCCCTCCACTTT.